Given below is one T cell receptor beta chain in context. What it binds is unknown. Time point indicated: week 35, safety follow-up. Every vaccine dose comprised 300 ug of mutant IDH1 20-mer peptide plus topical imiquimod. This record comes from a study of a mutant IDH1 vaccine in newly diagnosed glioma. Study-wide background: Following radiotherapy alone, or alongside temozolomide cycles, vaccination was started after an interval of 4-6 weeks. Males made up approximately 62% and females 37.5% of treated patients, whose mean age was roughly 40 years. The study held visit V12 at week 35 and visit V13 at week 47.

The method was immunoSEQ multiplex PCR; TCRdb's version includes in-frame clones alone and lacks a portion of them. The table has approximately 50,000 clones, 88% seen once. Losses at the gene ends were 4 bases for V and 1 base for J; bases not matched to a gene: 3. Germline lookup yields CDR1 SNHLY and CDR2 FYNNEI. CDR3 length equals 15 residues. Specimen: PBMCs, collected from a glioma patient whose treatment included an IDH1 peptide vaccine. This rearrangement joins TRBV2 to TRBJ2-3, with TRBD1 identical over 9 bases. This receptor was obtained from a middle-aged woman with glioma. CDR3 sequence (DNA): TGTGCCAGCAGTGGGCGGACAGGGGGCACAGATACGCAGTATTTT. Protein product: CASSGRTGGTDTQYF.